This T cell receptor beta chain was observed in a study of blood T cell repertoires in COVID-19. Study details: PBMCs, B-cell-depleted T cells, or T cells were the source of the cDNA or gDNA that made up the material.

This CDR3 comprises 18 residues. Per germline, CDR1 MNHNS and CDR2 SASEGT. Per the original data handling: It was from reference gene primer amplification that nucleated cell counts were estimated. TCRdb's copy holds only in-frame clones and misses some; the assay was immunoSEQ multiplex PCR. V and J calls and clone size are given by that table; D and trimming were obtained from the DNA. The sample has some 370,000 clones, about 89% seen once. Points on this clone: At one end, the junction sequence differs from germline, possibly due to a read error.

The receptor comes from a woman between 25 and 40 years old with COVID-19, enrolled during active disease. This chain links TRBV6-1 with TRBJ2-4; TRBD2 agrees at 8 bases. The sample was peripheral blood. The CDR3 DNA reads as TGTGCCTGCAGTGAGGACCTCCTAGCGGGCCTAACCAAAAACATTCAGTACTTC. It codes for CACSEDLLAGLTKNIQYF.